These T cell receptor beta chains were read from a single sample in a study of blood T cell repertoires in COVID-19. The method was immunoSEQ multiplex PCR; TCRdb's version includes in-frame clones alone and lacks a portion of them. The repertoire holds roughly 180,000 clones, with 70% to 90% as singletons. Sequencing used peripheral blood. The receptors here all came from a man between 65 and 80 years old with active or convalescent COVID-19. Each CDR3 is given with its conserved first and last residue. The order of the fields is clone size, J gene, V gene, CDR3 protein. Clone size is not always given. Where it is, it says once, few, many or a class for expanded clones.

-	TRBJ2-5	TRBV6-5	CASSRRQGGTETQYF
-	TRBJ1-2	TRBV6-1	CASSEARGGNGYTF
-	TRBJ1-5	TRBV28	CASSLARQGYGNQPQHF
-	TRBJ2-5	TRBV6-5	CASSTGTGMAQYF
-	TRBJ2-5	TRBV5-1	CASSLELAGGPGQETQYF
-	TRBJ2-1	TRBV7-6	CASSSSTGTLGEQFF
-	TRBJ2-7	TRBV30	CAWSVSRVDSEQYF
-	TRBJ2-7	TRBV2	CATSRWKGGYEQYF
-	TRBJ1-5	TRBV28	CASSFSGTAGGNQPQHF
-	TRBJ2-7	TRBV4-3	CASSQEDSSYEQYF
-	TRBJ2-3	TRBV27	CASSPLAGGVDTQYF
-	TRBJ1-6	TRBV9	CASSVAWADSPLHF
-	TRBJ1-4	TRBV28	CASSRSGIVSEKLFF
-	TRBJ1-1	TRBV5-1	CASRQQGGLNTEAFF
-	TRBJ1-5	TRBV6-8	CASSLPHRGQNQPQHF
-	TRBJ1-6	TRBV2	CASTRRRTANSPLHF
many	TRBJ1-2	TRBV6-6	CASQSGQGIYGYTF
-	TRBJ2-7	TRBV11-2	CASRGTRDRAYEQYF
-	TRBJ1-5	TRBV12-3/TRBV12-4	CASSRQGASPQHF
-	TRBJ1-2	TRBV6-4	CASSPGAGIGNGYTF
-	TRBJ2-1	TRBV5-5	CASSLSGSSHEQFF
once	TRBJ1-1	TRBV7-8	CASSLGWGPSNVREAFF
-	TRBJ1-2	TRBV11-2	CASTQGLWDYGYTF
-	TRBJ2-7	TRBV5-1	CASSLGQFYEQYF
-	TRBJ2-3	TRBV5-4	CASSPTGQGPDTQYF
-	TRBJ2-5	TRBV3-1/TRBV3-2	CASGEWRGGETQYF
once	TRBJ1-5	TRBV25-1	CASSDGGQGAGQPQHF
-	TRBJ2-4	TRBV13	CASSLRGTKNIQYF
few	TRBJ2-1	TRBV27	CASSLIGQGNYNEQFF
-	TRBJ2-1	TRBV28	CASSLDRVYNEQFF
-	TRBJ2-1	TRBV5-4	CASSSPTANEQFF
once	TRBJ2-3	TRBV11-2	CASSLVAGSYTDTQYF
-	TRBJ1-2	TRBV7-6	CASSPRQTGDYGYTF
-	TRBJ2-2	TRBV19	CASSRVNTGELFF
-	TRBJ1-6	TRBV5-6	CASSPTWGGSNSPLHF